This passage covers 24 T cell receptor beta chains from one sample sequenced in a study of T cell responses to AZD1222 COVID-19 vaccine. TCRdb keeps only in-frame clones here, not all; method: immunoSEQ multiplex PCR. The sample carries about 130,000 clones, approximately 84% recorded once. Sequencing used peripheral blood, obtained on day 0 of AZD1222 vaccination. The receptors stem from an adult in good health.

J is TRBJ1-1 and V is TRBV6-6; TRBD1 might be the D (6 bases). Per germline, CDR1 MNHNY and CDR2 SVGAGI (reference sequence). The CDR3 extends over 14 amino acids. Trimming stripped 3 bases from V and 5 bases from J, with 13 bases between. CDR3 bases: TGTGCCAGCAGTTATTCCAGGGGACGGACTGAAGCTTTCTTT. Translating gives CASSYSRGRTEAFF.

This chain uses TRBV7-9 with TRBJ1-5; possibly TRBD1 for D (6 bases). Deletions cut 4 bases from V and 2 bases from J, with 6 bases between. CDR1 is SEHNR and CDR2 is FQNEAQ in the germline V gene (reference sequence). This CDR3 region has 13 residues. This CDR3 is CASSWTGNQPQHF. The CDR3 region has the DNA TGTGCCAGCAGCTGGACAGGCAATCAGCCCCAGCATTTT.

The chain recombines TRBV9 with TRBJ2-2, with 9 bases that match TRBD2. J lost 0 bases, V lost 4 bases, and 4 bases had no gene match. Germline assignment: CDR1 SGDLS and CDR2 YYNGEE. This CDR3 contains 16 residues. The DNA for the CDR3 is TGTGCCAGCAGCCTCAGCGGGGGGCCGAACACCGGGGAGCTGTTTTTT. Protein product: CASSLSGGPNTGELFF.

The rearrangement joins TRBV9 to TRBJ1-6; 9 nucleotides agree with TRBD1. The CDR3 has 17 residues. V was clipped by 4 bases and J by 7 bases; unmatched bases: 12. Germline CDR1 SGDLS, CDR2 YYNGEE. CDR3 nucleotides: TGTGCCAGCAGCCCACCCGGGACAGGGTTACCCAATTCACCCCTCCACTTT. Its translation: CASSPPGTGLPNSPLHF.

The rearrangement joins TRBV9 to TRBJ2-3, with 9 bases matching TRBD2. The CDR3 loop spans 16 amino acids. Germline-derived CDR1 and CDR2 are SGDLS and YYNGEE. V trimming: 0 bases; J trimming: 2 bases; junction bases outside the gene matches: 4. CDR3 in amino acids: CASSVESGGYTDTQYF. The CDR3 nucleotides read TGTGCCAGCAGCGTAGAGAGCGGGGGGTACACAGATACGCAGTATTTT.

The V and J genes are TRBV12-3 or TRBV12-4 and TRBJ2-7; TRBD1 aligns across 7 bases. J lost 6 bases, V lost 4 bases, and 3 bases had no gene match. The CDR3 totals 12 residues. The chain's CDR3 is CASSSTGFEQYF. Here the CDR3 DNA reads TGTGCCAGCAGTTCGACAGGGTTCGAGCAGTACTTC.

V gene TRBV5-1 combines with J gene TRBJ1-3; a possible D gene is TRBD1 (5 bases). The CDR3 extends over 14 amino acids. V lost 4 bases, J lost 0 bases, and 8 bases lay in between. Germline V CDR1 and CDR2: SGHRS, YFSETQ. This chain's CDR3 is CASSGGGSGNTIYF. For the CDR3, the DNA is TGCGCCAGCAGCGGTGGGGGCTCTGGAAACACCATATATTTT.

V is TRBV20-1 and J is TRBJ2-3; 9 nucleotides agree with TRBD2. Per germline, CDR1 DFQATT and CDR2 SNEGSKA (reference sequence). The J segment lost 0 bases and the V segment lost 3 bases, leaving 1 base of the junction unmatched. This CDR3 has 14 residues. The CDR3 here is CSASAGGSTDTQYF. In DNA form, the CDR3 reads TGCAGTGCTAGTGCGGGGGGGAGCACAGATACGCAGTATTTT.

CDR3 sequence reads: CASSDLGGRSAFF. CDR3 DNA sequence: TGCGCCAGCAGTGACTTAGGGGGGAGGTCAGCTTTCTTT. The chain employs TRBV10-2 and TRBJ1-1, with D possibly being TRBD1 (6 bases). Trimming cost V 3 bases and J 10 bases, with 15 bases left between them. Germline V gene data show CDR1 as WSHSY and CDR2 as SAAADI. The CDR3 contains 13 residues.

The rearrangement uses TRBV16 and TRBJ1-1; tentatively, D is TRBD1 (5 bases). Germline CDR1 and CDR2: KGHSY and FQNENV. V shed 4 bases and J shed 5 bases, with 5 bases lying between them. The CDR3 is 11 residues long. In nucleotides, the CDR3 is TGTGCCAGCAGCCGGGGGACTGAAGCTTTCTTT. Translating gives CASSRGTEAFF.

A word on this clone: This same CDR3 is encoded by further DNA sequences in the sample. V and J are TRBV5-1 and TRBJ2-3; the D gene is possibly TRBD2 (5 bases). The CDR3 is 13 amino acids. With 3 bases removed from V and 2 bases from J, the gap between germline ends came to 7 bases. Germline V lookup: CDR1 SGHRS, CDR2 YFSETQ. CDR3 sequence reads: CASSSSPTDTQYF. In DNA form, the CDR3 reads TGCGCCAGCAGCTCTAGCCCCACAGATACGCAGTATTTT.

The CDR3 region has the DNA TGCAGTGCTAGTGGGACAGGGATTATAGCAGATACGCAGTATTTT. Translation gives CSASGTGIIADTQYF. This chain joins TRBV20-1 and TRBJ2-3; 9 bases are shared with TRBD1. The CDR3 runs 15 residues. V lost 3 bases, J lost 4 bases, and 8 bases stayed unmatched. CDR1 DFQATT and CDR2 SNEGSKA come from the germline V gene (reference sequence).

The genes are TRBV6-5 and TRBJ1-1; TRBD1 aligns across 7 bases. Germline assignment: CDR1 MNHEY and CDR2 SVGAGI. The J segment lost 4 bases and the V segment lost 4 bases, leaving 9 bases of the junction unmatched. This CDR3 has 15 residues. CDR3 residues: CASSFRRGYSTEAFF. For the CDR3, the DNA is TGTGCCAGCAGTTTTCGCAGGGGGTACAGCACTGAAGCTTTCTTT.

The rearrangement joins TRBV11-2 to TRBJ2-5, with D possibly being TRBD1 (6 bases). V was clipped by 1 base and J by 4 bases, with 13 bases between them. Germline loops: CDR1 SGHAT, CDR2 FQNNGV. This CDR3 spans 15 amino acids. The CDR3 protein is CASSLVVARGETQYF. CDR3 sequence (DNA): TGTGCCAGCAGCTTAGTAGTTGCCAGGGGAGAGACCCAGTACTTC.

The chain carries TRBV5-6 and TRBJ2-7; 11 bases fit TRBD1. The CDR3 contains 14 residues. With 6 bases clipped from V and 6 bases from J, the junction kept 8 bases outside the gene matches. Germline values: CDR1 SGHDT, CDR2 YYEEEE. The CDR3 nucleotides are TGTGCCAGCACCTACCGGGACAGGGGGACCGAGCAGTACTTC. Protein product: CASTYRDRGTEQYF. Full variable domain (rest looked up from reference TRBV5-6 and TRBJ2-7): DAGVTQSPTHLIKTRGQQVTLRCSPKSGHDTVSWYQQALGQGPQFIFQYYEEEERQRGNFPDRFSGHQFPNYSSELNVNALLLGDSALYLCASTYRDRGTEQYFGPGTRLTVT.

The J gene is TRBJ1-5, the V gene TRBV3-1 (or the pseudogene TRBV3-2); D unclear. The CDR3 spans 16 residues. V lost 5 bases, J lost 1 base, and 15 bases lay in between. CDR1 is LGHDT and CDR2 is YNNKEL in the germline V gene (reference sequence). This chain's CDR3 is CASSAGPTRSNQPQHF. DNA for the CDR3: TGTGCCAGCAGCGCTGGACCCACGCGGAGCAATCAGCCCCAGCATTTT.

V and J are TRBV4-1 and TRBJ1-1; 8 bases agree with TRBD1. The V segment lost 1 base and the J segment 1 base; nucleotides outside the gene matches: 5. The CDR3 contains 16 residues. Germline V gene sequence: CDR1 MGHRA, CDR2 YSYEKL. The CDR3, as DNA: TGCGCCAGCAGCCAAGGACGACAGGGGTGGAACACTGAAGCTTTCTTT. This codes for CASSQGRQGWNTEAFF.

The chain uses TRBV27 and TRBJ1-2; 11 bases map to TRBD1. The trim removed 8 bases at V and 6 bases at J, leaving 17 bases unmatched. Germline-derived CDR1 and CDR2 are MNHEY and SMNVEV (reference sequence). The CDR3 extends over 17 amino acids. CDR3 DNA: TGTGCCAGCGTCGGTGGACAGGGGGCCTATACGGGTAATGGCTACACCTTC. Amino acid sequence: CASVGGQGAYTGNGYTF.

The rearrangement links TRBV5-6 to TRBJ1-2; 7 bases align to TRBD1. From germline, CDR1 is SGHDT and CDR2 YYEEEE. This CDR3 contains 13 residues. V was pared by 4 bases and J by 8 bases, with 8 bases of the junction left unmatched. CDR3 protein: CASSVDRAGGYTF. CDR3 bases: TGTGCCAGCAGCGTCGACAGGGCGGGAGGCTACACCTTC.

The rearrangement joins TRBV6-5 to TRBJ2-1, with 7 positions matching TRBD2. This CDR3 is built from 13 residues. Looked up from germline, CDR1 is MNHEY and CDR2 is SVGAGI. The junction had 8 bases not matched to a gene; V was cut back by 11 bases and J by 4 bases. CDR3 in amino acids: CAGGVGEYNEQFF. The CDR3 DNA follows: TGTGCCGGGGGGGTAGGGGAGTACAATGAGCAGTTCTTC.

This clone is a singleton in its sample. The gene calls are TRBV10-3 and TRBJ2-7, with 8 bases that match TRBD1. J was trimmed by 2 bases and V by 4 bases; bases with no gene match: 4. The CDR3 contains 14 residues. Germline values: CDR1 ENHRY, CDR2 SYGVKD. This CDR3 is CAISGTGQAYEQYF. Written as DNA, the CDR3 is TGTGCCATCAGTGGGACAGGGCAGGCCTACGAGCAGTACTTC.

This clone was seen more than once but under ten times. This chain links TRBV18 with TRBJ1-6, with TRBD1 matching 9 bases. Trimming took 5 bases from V and 3 from J; bases not matched to a gene: 2. This CDR3 has 15 amino acids. CDR1 and CDR2 from the germline V gene are KGHSH and LQKENI. For the CDR3, the DNA is TGTGCCAGCTCAGGGACAGGGCGCTATAATTCACCCCTCCACTTT. Residues: CASSGTGRYNSPLHF.

V gene TRBV5-4 combines with J gene TRBJ2-1; D uncertain. The CDR3 is 12 residues long. The germline V gene has CDR1 SGHNT and CDR2 YYREEE (reference sequence). Trimming shortened V by 0 bases and J by 8 bases, and 6 bases separated the two germline ends. Here the CDR3 reads CASSLVDYEQFF. CDR3 bases: TGTGCCAGCAGCTTGGTAGACTATGAGCAGTTCTTC.

The chain is built from TRBV27 and TRBJ1-5; 7 bases agree with TRBD1. This CDR3 is 17 amino acids long. V shed 6 bases, J shed 5 bases, and the junction held 16 bases outside the gene matches. Germline V CDR1 and CDR2: MNHEY, SMNVEV (reference sequence). CDR3 protein: CASRTLGGQAWDQPQHF. The CDR3 nucleotides read TGTGCCAGCAGGACTCTAGGCGGACAGGCCTGGGATCAGCCCCAGCATTTT.